The 24 T cell receptor beta chains presented below share a single source sample, sequenced in a study of blood T cell repertoires in COVID-19 (dated by TCRdb to 2018 to 2021). Libraries came from the immunoSEQ multiplex PCR assay. TCRdb took over this immuneACCESS table, retaining in-frame rearrangements with V and J assigned. Such tables are incomplete; in checked studies, under half of the missing clones stem from an unresolved V gene, and the remainder is unexplained. This sample has some 150,000 clones in its table, and about 85% of those were observed once. The ten biggest clones cover 1.1% of the sample. Material: peripheral blood. These receptors came from a middle-aged man with acute or convalescent COVID-19.

The sample holds one count of this clone. The chain uses TRBV6-5 and TRBJ1-2; D ambiguous. CDR1 is MNHEY and CDR2 is SVGAGI in the germline V gene. Trimming pared 7 bases from V and 4 bases from J, leaving 16 bases between. CDR3 length: 14 residues. CDR3 nucleotides: TGTGCCAGCACCCTTGGGCCCGGGAGCTATGGCTACACCTTC. Amino acid sequence: CASTLGPGSYGYTF.

The CDR3 coding sequence is TGTGCCAGCAGCCGGACAGGGGCAGAAACAGATACGCAGTATTTT. Encoded protein: CASSRTGAETDTQYF. The chain uses TRBV7-6 and TRBJ2-3; TRBD1 agrees at 9 bases. With 5 bases clipped from V and 3 bases from J, the junction kept 6 bases outside the gene matches. The CDR3 is 15 residues long. Germline V gives CDR1 SGHVS, CDR2 FNYEAQ.

The chain links TRBV7-2 to TRBJ1-2; the match to TRBD1 covers 11 bases. Trimming took 1 base from V and 4 from J; bases not matched to a gene: 5. This CDR3 has 16 amino acids. Germline CDR1 is SGHTA and CDR2 is FQGNSA. The chain's CDR3 is CASSLDGTGGSYGYTF. The DNA for the CDR3 is TGTGCCAGCAGCTTAGACGGGACAGGGGGGTCCTATGGCTACACCTTC.

The chain employs TRBV4-3 and TRBJ1-5, with D perhaps TRBD1 (5 bases). The CDR3 is 16 amino acids. Germline lookup yields CDR1 LGHNA and CDR2 YSLEER. Trimming pared 0 bases from V and 5 bases from J, leaving 14 bases between. This chain's CDR3 is CASSQDMVGGYQPQHF. The CDR3 DNA reads TGCGCCAGCAGCCAAGATATGGTCGGGGGTTATCAGCCCCAGCATTTT.

The chain combines TRBV10-3 with TRBJ2-2, with TRBD2 matching 13 bases. This CDR3 is built from 16 residues. In germline, CDR1 is ENHRY, CDR2 SYGVKD. J gave up 7 bases and V 6 bases, and 8 bases lay outside the gene matches. The CDR3 sequence: CAIRPTSGGAGGELFF. The CDR3 nucleotides are TGTGCCATCAGACCCACTAGCGGGGGGGCCGGCGGGGAGCTGTTTTTT.

For the CDR3, the DNA is TGTGCCAGCAGCTCTGGGGGAGCGGGGGCCCGTAAAAAATATTTT. The encoded protein is CASSSGGAGARKKYF. The rearrangement joins TRBV5-6 to TRBJ2-3; 8 bases align to TRBD2. Germline CDR1 and CDR2: SGHDT and YYEEEE. V lost 3 bases, J lost 15 bases, and 18 bases stayed unmatched. The CDR3 totals 15 residues.

This sequence joins TRBV5-1 and TRBJ1-1; 7 nucleotides match TRBD1. The CDR3 is 14 residues long. The J segment lost 6 bases and the V segment lost 6 bases, leaving 11 bases of the junction unmatched. The V gene's germline CDR1 is SGHRS and CDR2 YFSETQ. The CDR3 sequence is CASTRVGGRAEAFF. CDR3 DNA: TGCGCCAGCACCCGTGTAGGGGGCCGGGCTGAAGCTTTCTTT.

This rearrangement joins TRBV3-1 (or the pseudogene TRBV3-2) to TRBJ1-1; TRBD1 aligns across 9 bases. J lost 5 bases, V lost 4 bases, and 2 bases had no gene match. Germline CDR1 reads LGHDT; CDR2 reads YNNKEL (reference sequence). CDR3 length: 13 residues. CDR3 protein: CASSPGQGTEAFF. The CDR3, as DNA: TGTGCCAGCAGCCCTGGACAGGGGACTGAAGCTTTCTTT.

The V call is TRBV25-1, the J call TRBJ1-1; 10 bases line up with TRBD1. This CDR3 contains 15 residues. The junction had 11 bases not matched to a gene; V was cut back by 3 bases and J by 10 bases. Germline loops: CDR1 MGHDK, CDR2 SYGVNS. CDR3: CASSEPGTGDSRAFF. Here the CDR3 DNA reads TGTGCCAGCAGTGAGCCCGGGACAGGGGACTCTCGAGCTTTCTTT.

V gene TRBV5-6 combines with J gene TRBJ2-4; D may be TRBD1 (6 bases). V lost 2 bases, J lost 4 bases, and 7 bases lay in between. Germline CDR1 SGHDT, CDR2 YYEEEE. This CDR3 region has 13 residues. The CDR3 DNA sequence: TGTGCCAGCAGCTTAGGACAGAAAAACATTCAGTACTTC. Encoded protein: CASSLGQKNIQYF.

J is TRBJ1-1 and V is TRBV10-3; no clear D. V lost 6 bases, J lost 5 bases, and 16 bases lay in between. This CDR3 comprises 14 residues. Germline CDR1 is ENHRY and CDR2 is SYGVKD. CDR3 nucleotides: TGTGCCATCAGGCGACTTCCCCGGGATACTGAAGCTTTCTTT. Amino acids: CAIRRLPRDTEAFF.

The V gene is TRBV28, the J gene TRBJ1-1; D not certain. Trimming removed 6 bases at V and 0 bases at J, with 5 bases between. The CDR3 is 12 residues long. Germline CDR1 is MDHEN and CDR2 is SYDVKM. The CDR3 DNA is TGTGCCAGCAGGTACTTGAACACTGAAGCTTTCTTT. This gives the protein CASRYLNTEAFF. The full variable domain, rest sourced from reference TRBV28 and TRBJ1-1, is DVKVTQSSRYLVKRTGEKVFLECVQDMDHENMFWYRQDPGLGLRLIYFSYDVKMKEKGDIPEGYSVSREKKERFSLILESASTNQTSMYLCASRYLNTEAFFGQGTRLTVV.

This chain links TRBV5-8 with TRBJ1-1; weak D call: TRBD1 (5 bases). V was shortened by 7 bases and J by 4 bases, with 20 bases between the two germline ends. This CDR3 region has 15 residues. CDR1 and CDR2 (germline): SGHTS, YDEGEE. The CDR3 DNA follows: TGTGCCAGCTCGAAAGGACACGTCACGAGCACTGAAGCTTTCTTT. Protein product: CASSKGHVTSTEAFF.

The rearrangement uses TRBV19 and TRBJ2-3; TRBD1 might be the D (6 bases). Looked up from germline, CDR1 is LNHDA and CDR2 is SQIVND (reference sequence). The length of the CDR3 is 16 residues. V was trimmed by 7 bases and J by 0 bases, leaving 17 bases between them. The chain's CDR3 is CASTSGDMPSTDTQYF. Written as DNA, the CDR3 is TGTGCCAGTACCTCCGGGGACATGCCTAGCACAGATACGCAGTATTTT.

This clone has a single count. The rearrangement links TRBV5-1 to TRBJ2-1; D is uncertain. Germline V CDR1 and CDR2: SGHRS, YFSETQ. Deletions cut 0 bases from V and 15 bases from J, with 16 bases between. This CDR3 has 13 residues. CDR3 DNA sequence: TGCGCCAGCAGCTTGGCCCAGACAACCGAGATGTTCTTC. Its translation is CASSLAQTTEMFF.

This chain joins TRBV6-1 and TRBJ2-1; 14 bases align to TRBD2. This CDR3 contains 18 residues. The V and J ends lost 1 base and 8 bases, in that order; junction bases with no gene match: 10. CDR1 is MNHNS, CDR2 SASEGT, per germline. CDR3 sequence: CASSEGWTSGGTWDEQFF. CDR3 DNA sequence: TGTGCCAGCAGTGAAGGGTGGACTAGCGGGGGGACCTGGGATGAGCAGTTCTTC.

The CDR3 DNA reads as TGTGCCAGCAGCCGGTCCGAAAATCAGCCCCAGCATTTT. It encodes CASSRSENQPQHF. This chain uses TRBV5-5 with TRBJ1-5, with unresolved D. Germline CDR1 is SGHKS and CDR2 is YYEKEE (reference sequence). Deletions cut 4 bases from V and 4 bases from J, with 9 bases between. This CDR3 region has 13 residues.

The V call is TRBV4-3, the J call TRBJ2-3; 11 bases line up with TRBD2. V shed 0 bases and J 0 bases; nucleotides not matched to a gene: 5. There are 18 residues in the CDR3. CDR1 is LGHNA, CDR2 YSLEER, per germline. CDR3 DNA sequence: TGCGCCAGCAGCCAAGATCGGGGGACTAGCGGTAGCACAGATACGCAGTATTTT. It specifies CASSQDRGTSGSTDTQYF.

The gene calls are TRBV9 and TRBJ1-4; D is uncertain. The germline gives CDR1 SGDLS, CDR2 YYNGEE. Trimming left V 0 bases short and J 5 bases short, with 8 bases between. The CDR3 extends over 14 amino acids. The CDR3 DNA follows: TGTGCCAGCAGCGTAGCGGGAGGGAATGAAAAACTGTTTTTT. Its translation is CASSVAGGNEKLFF.

The chain has TRBV10-1 and TRBJ1-2, with 7 bases identical to TRBD1. Germline values: CDR1 WNHNN, CDR2 SYGVQD (reference sequence). V lost 5 bases and J lost 2; bases outside the gene matches: 5. The CDR3 totals 14 residues. In nucleotides, the CDR3 is TGCGCCAGCAGTCCCGGGACAGAAAACTATGGCTACACCTTC. This translates into CASSPGTENYGYTF.

This chain joins TRBV5-1 and TRBJ1-1; D possibly corresponds to TRBD1 (5 bases). CDR1 and CDR2 (germline): SGHRS, YFSETQ. The V end was cut by 8 bases, the J end by 0 bases, with 17 bases between. The CDR3 covers 15 residues. The CDR3 region is CASTLGRGMNTEAFF. CDR3 coding DNA: TGCGCCAGTACGTTGGGGCGTGGTATGAACACTGAAGCTTTCTTT. Combining the CDR3 with reference TRBV5-1 and TRBJ1-1 gives the whole variable domain KAGVTQTPRYLIKTRGQQVTLSCSPISGHRSVSWYQQTPGQGLQFLFEYFSETQRNKGNFPGRFSGRQFSNSRSEMNVSTLELGDSALYLCASTLGRGMNTEAFFGQGTRLTVV.

The chain has TRBV5-4 and TRBJ2-4; 7 bases align to TRBD1. CDR3 length: 15 amino acids. CDR1 SGHNT and CDR2 YYREEE come from the germline V gene (reference sequence). J lost 2 bases, V lost 3 bases, and 5 bases had no gene match. CDR3 bases: TGTGCCAGCAGCTCTAAACAGGGGACCAAAAACATTCAGTACTTC. Amino acid sequence: CASSSKQGTKNIQYF.

This sequence joins TRBV9 and TRBJ2-2; D is unclear. The germline V gene encodes CDR1 SGDLS and CDR2 YYNGEE. The V end was cut by 3 bases, the J end by 5 bases, with 5 bases between. The CDR3 contains 12 residues. The DNA for the CDR3 is TGTGCCAGCAGCGACGGGACCGGGGAGCTGTTTTTT. Amino acid sequence: CASSDGTGELFF.

V and J are TRBV5-6 and TRBJ2-7; 10 positions agree with TRBD1. J lost 3 bases, V lost 1 base, and 10 bases had no gene match. The CDR3 runs to 17 residues. Germline loops: CDR1 SGHDT, CDR2 YYEEEE. CDR3 loop: CASSLRLGTGEHYEQYF. The CDR3 nucleotides are TGTGCCAGCAGCTTGCGGCTCGGGACAGGGGAACACTACGAGCAGTACTTC.